This T cell receptor (beta chain) was identified in a study of cytomegalovirus exposure and HLA in healthy donors. General study findings and limits: Rarity characterized most TCR sequences, yet some public TCRs appeared in many donors.

This clone was detected a few times. Its target is unknown. The donors gave bone marrow, and they were healthy. PCR involved 60 Vbeta and 13 Jbeta primers. The method was immunoSEQ multiplex PCR; TCRdb's version includes in-frame clones alone and lacks a portion of them. This table has around 99,000 clones, approximately 80% appearing once. Material: PBMCs. This TCR was recovered from a male donor in good health and CMV-seronegative.

The CDR3 sequence is CSVATGQSYEQYF. In DNA, the CDR3 is TGCAGCGTTGCTACGGGACAGAGCTACGAGCAGTACTTC. The V and J genes are TRBV29-1 and TRBJ2-7; 7 bases are a match to TRBD1. Germline loops: CDR1 SQVTM, CDR2 ANQGSEA. This CDR3 comprises 13 residues. Trimming cost V 4 bases and J 3 bases; bases outside gene matches: 6.